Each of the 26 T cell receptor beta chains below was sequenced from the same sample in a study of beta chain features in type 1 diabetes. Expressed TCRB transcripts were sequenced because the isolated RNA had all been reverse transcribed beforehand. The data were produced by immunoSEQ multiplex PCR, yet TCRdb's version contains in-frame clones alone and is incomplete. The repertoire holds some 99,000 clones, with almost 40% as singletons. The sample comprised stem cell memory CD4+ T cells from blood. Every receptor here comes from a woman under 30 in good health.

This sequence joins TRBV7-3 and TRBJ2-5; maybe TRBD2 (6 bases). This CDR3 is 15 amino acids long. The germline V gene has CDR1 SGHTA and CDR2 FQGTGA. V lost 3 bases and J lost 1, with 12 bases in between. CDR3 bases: TGTGCCAGCAGCTTTGGGGGAGGCTTCCAAGAGACCCAGTACTTC. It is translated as CASSFGGGFQETQYF. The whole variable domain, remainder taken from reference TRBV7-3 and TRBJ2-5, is GAGVSQTPSNKVTEKGKYVELRCDPISGHTALYWYRQSLGQGPEFLIYFQGTGAADDSGLPNDRFFAVRPEGSVSTLKIQRTERGDSAVYLCASSFGGGFQETQYFGPGTRLLVL.

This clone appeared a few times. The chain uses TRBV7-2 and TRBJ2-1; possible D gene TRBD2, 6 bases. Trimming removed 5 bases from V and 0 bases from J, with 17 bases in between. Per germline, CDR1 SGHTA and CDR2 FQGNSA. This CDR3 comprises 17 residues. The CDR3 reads CASSPRTTRSSYNEQFF. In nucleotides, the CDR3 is TGTGCCAGCAGCCCCAGGACTACTAGGAGCTCCTACAATGAGCAGTTCTTC.

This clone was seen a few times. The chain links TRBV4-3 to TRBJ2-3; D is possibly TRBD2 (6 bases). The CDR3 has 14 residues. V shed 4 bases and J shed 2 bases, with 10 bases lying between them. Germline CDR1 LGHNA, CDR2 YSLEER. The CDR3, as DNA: TGCGCCAGCAGCCCGGGACTGAACACAGATACGCAGTATTTT. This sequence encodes CASSPGLNTDTQYF.

The CDR3 region has the DNA TGTGCCAGCAGCGTAGGTCTAGCGGGGATATTCTACAATGAGCAGTTCTTC. This codes for CASSVGLAGIFYNEQFF. The chain is built from TRBV9 and TRBJ2-1; 9 bases are a match to TRBD2. The V and J ends lost 0 bases and 3 bases, in that order; junction bases with no gene match: 7. The CDR3 has 17 residues. Germline loops: CDR1 SGDLS, CDR2 YYNGEE.

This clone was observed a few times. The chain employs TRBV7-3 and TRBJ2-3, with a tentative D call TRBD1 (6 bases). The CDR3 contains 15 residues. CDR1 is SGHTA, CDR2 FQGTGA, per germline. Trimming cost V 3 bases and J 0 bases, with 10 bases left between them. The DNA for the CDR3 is TGTGCCAGCAGCTTCCAGGGGATTAGCACAGATACGCAGTATTTT. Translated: CASSFQGISTDTQYF. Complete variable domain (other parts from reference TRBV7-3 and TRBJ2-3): GAGVSQTPSNKVTEKGKYVELRCDPISGHTALYWYRQSLGQGPEFLIYFQGTGAADDSGLPNDRFFAVRPEGSVSTLKIQRTERGDSAVYLCASSFQGISTDTQYFGPGTRLTVL.

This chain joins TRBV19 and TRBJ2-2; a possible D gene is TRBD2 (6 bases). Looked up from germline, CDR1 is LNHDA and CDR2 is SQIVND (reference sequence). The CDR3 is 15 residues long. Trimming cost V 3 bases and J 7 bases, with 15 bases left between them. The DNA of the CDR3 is TGTGCCAGTAGTATCGGAGGGCCAGGTGTCGGGGAGCTGTTTTTT. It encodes CASSIGGPGVGELFF.

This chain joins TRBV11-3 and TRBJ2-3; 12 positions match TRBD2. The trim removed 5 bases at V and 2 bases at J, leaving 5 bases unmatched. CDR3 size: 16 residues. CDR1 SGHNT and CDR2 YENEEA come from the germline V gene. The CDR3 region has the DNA TGTGCCAGCAGCATTGGACTAGCGGGAACCACAGATACGCAGTATTTT. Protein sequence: CASSIGLAGTTDTQYF. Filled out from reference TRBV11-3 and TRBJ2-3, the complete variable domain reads EAGVVQSPRYKIIEKKQPVAFWCNPISGHNTLYWYLQNLGQGPELLIRYENEEAVDDSQLPKDRFSAERLKGVDSTLKIQPAELGDSAVYLCASSIGLAGTTDTQYFGPGTRLTVL.

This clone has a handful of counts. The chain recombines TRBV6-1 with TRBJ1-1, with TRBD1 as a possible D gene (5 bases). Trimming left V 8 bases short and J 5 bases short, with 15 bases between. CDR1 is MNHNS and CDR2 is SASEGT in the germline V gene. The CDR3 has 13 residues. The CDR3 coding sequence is TGTGCCAGCTTACGGCCAGGGCTAACTGAAGCTTTCTTT. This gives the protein CASLRPGLTEAFF.

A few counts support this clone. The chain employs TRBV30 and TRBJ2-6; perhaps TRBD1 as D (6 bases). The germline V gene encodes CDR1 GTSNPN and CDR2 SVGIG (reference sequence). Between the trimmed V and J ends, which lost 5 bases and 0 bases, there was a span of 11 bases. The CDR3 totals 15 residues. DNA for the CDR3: TGTGCCTGGGAAACAGGGAGCTCTGGGGCCAACGTCCTGACTTTC. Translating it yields CAWETGSSGANVLTF.

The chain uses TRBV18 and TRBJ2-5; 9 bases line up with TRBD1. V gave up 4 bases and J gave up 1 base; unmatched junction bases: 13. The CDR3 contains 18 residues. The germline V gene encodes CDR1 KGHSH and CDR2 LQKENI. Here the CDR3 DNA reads TGTGCCAGCTCACTAGGACAGGGGCTGAGCGTCGGCCAAGAGACCCAGTACTTC. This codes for CASSLGQGLSVGQETQYF.

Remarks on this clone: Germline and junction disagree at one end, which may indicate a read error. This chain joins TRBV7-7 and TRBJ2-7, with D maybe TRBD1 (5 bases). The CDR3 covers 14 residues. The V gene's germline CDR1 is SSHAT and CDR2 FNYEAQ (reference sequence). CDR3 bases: TGTGCTAGCAGCTTAACTCCGGGTAGGGGCGAGCAGTACTTC. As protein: CASSLTPGRGEQYF.

The CDR3 sequence: CASSLGLAGRETQYF. The CDR3 DNA is TGCGCCAGCAGCTTGGGGCTAGCGGGACGGGAGACCCAGTACTTC. V and J are TRBV5-1 and TRBJ2-5; 9 bases fit TRBD2. The CDR3 is 15 residues long. CDR1 SGHRS and CDR2 YFSETQ come from the germline V gene. V trimming: 0 bases; J trimming: 5 bases; junction bases outside the gene matches: 5.

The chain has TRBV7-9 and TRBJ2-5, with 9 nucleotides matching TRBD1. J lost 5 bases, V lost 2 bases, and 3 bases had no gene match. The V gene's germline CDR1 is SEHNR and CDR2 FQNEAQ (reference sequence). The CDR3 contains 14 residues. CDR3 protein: CASSLMTGGETQYF. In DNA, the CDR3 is TGTGCCAGCAGCTTAATGACAGGGGGGGAGACCCAGTACTTC.

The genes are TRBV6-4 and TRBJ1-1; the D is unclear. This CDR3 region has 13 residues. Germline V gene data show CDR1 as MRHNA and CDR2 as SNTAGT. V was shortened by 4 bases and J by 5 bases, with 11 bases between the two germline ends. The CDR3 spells CASSVRRGTEAFF. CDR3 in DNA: TGTGCCAGCAGTGTTCGGCGAGGGACTGAAGCTTTCTTT.

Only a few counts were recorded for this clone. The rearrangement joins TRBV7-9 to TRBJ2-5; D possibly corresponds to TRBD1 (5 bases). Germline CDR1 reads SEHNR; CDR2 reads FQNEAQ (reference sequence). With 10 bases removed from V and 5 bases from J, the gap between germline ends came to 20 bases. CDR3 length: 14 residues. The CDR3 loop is CAIRPQGSGETQYF. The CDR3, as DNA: TGTGCCATCCGACCCCAGGGTTCAGGCGAGACCCAGTACTTC.

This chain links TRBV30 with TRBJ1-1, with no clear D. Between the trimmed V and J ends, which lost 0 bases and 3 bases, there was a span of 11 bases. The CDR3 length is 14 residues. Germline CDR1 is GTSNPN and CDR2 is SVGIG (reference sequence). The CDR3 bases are TGTGCCTGGAGTGTATTGAGGGCGGACACTGAAGCTTTCTTT. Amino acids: CAWSVLRADTEAFF.

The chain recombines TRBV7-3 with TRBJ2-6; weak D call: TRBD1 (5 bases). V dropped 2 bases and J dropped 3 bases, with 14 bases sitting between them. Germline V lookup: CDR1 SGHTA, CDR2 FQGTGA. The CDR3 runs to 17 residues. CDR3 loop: CASSLQGFALGANVLTF. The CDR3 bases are TGTGCCAGCAGCTTACAGGGATTCGCACTTGGGGCCAACGTCCTGACTTTC.

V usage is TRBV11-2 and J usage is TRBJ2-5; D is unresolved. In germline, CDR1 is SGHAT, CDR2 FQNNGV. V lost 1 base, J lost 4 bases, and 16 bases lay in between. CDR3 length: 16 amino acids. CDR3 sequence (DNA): TGTGCCAGCAGCTTAGGCGGCGCCCCTTCAGTAGAGACCCAGTACTTC. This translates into CASSLGGAPSVETQYF.

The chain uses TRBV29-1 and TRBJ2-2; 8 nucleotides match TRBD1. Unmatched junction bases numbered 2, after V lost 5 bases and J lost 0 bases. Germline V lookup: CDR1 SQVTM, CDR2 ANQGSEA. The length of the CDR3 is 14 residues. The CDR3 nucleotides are TGCAGCGTTTGGACAGGGTCGAACACCGGGGAGCTGTTTTTT. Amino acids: CSVWTGSNTGELFF.

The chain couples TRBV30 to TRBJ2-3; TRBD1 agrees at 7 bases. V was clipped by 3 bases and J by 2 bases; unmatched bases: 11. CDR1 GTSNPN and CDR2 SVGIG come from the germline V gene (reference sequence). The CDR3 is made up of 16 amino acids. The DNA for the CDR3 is TGTGCCTGGAGACCCAAGACAGGGCGTCCCACAGATACGCAGTATTTT. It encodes CAWRPKTGRPTDTQYF.

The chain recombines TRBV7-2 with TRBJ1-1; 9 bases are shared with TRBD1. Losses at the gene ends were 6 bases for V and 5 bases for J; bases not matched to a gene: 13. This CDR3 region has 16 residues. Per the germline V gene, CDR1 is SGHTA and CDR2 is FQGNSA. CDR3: CASSRPGQGSETEAFF. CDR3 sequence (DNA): TGTGCCAGCAGTCGCCCGGGACAGGGCAGTGAGACTGAAGCTTTCTTT.

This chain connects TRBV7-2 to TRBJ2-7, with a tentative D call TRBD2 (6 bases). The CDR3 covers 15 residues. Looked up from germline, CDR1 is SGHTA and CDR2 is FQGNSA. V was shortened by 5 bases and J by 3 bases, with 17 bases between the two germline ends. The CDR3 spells CASSHQGLAIYEQYF. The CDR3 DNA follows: TGTGCCAGCAGCCACCAGGGACTTGCTATCTACGAGCAGTACTTC.

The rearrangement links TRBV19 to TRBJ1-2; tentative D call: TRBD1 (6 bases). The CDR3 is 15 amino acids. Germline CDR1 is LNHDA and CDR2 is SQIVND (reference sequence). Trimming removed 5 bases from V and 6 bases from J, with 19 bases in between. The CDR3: CASSLVGTLTHGYTF. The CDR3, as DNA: TGTGCCAGTAGTTTAGTCGGGACATTAACCCATGGCTACACCTTC.

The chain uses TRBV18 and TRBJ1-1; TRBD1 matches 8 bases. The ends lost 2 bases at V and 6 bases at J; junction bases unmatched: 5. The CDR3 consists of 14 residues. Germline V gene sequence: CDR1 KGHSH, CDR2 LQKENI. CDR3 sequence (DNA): TGTGCCAGCTCACCAGGACAGGGTACGCCTGAAGCTTTCTTT. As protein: CASSPGQGTPEAFF. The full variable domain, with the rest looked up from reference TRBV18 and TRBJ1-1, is NAGVMQNPRHLVRRRGQEARLRCSPMKGHSHVYWYRQLPEEGLKFMVYLQKENIIDESGMPKERFSAEFPKEGPSILRIQQVVRGDSAAYFCASSPGQGTPEAFFGQGTRLTVV.

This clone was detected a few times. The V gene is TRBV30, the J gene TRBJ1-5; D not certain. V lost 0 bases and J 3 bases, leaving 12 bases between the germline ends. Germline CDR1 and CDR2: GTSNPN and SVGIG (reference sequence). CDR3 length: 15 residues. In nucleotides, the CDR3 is TGTGCCTGGAGTGTACTAGGAGTGAACAATCAGCCCCAGCATTTT. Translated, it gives CAWSVLGVNNQPQHF.

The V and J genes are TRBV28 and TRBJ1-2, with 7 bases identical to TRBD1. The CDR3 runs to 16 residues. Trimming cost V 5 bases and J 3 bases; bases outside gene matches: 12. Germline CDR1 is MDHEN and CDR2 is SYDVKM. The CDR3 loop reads CASSPTPDRTDYGYTF. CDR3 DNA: TGTGCCAGCAGTCCCACACCGGACAGGACCGACTATGGCTACACCTTC.